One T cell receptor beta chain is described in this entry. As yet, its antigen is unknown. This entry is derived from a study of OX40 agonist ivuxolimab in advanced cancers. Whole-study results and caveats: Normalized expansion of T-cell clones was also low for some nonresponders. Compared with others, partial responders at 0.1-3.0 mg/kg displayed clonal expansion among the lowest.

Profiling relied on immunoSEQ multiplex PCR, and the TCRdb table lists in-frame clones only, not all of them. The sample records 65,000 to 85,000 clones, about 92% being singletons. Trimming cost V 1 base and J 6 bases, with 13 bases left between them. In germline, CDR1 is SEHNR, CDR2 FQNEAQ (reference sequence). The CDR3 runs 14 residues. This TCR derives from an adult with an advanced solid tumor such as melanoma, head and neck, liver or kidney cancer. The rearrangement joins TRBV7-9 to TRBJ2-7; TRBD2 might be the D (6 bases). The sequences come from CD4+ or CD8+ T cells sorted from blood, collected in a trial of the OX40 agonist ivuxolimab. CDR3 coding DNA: TGTGCCAGCAGCTTAGTTGGCGCCGGGGGCGAGCAGTACTTC. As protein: CASSLVGAGGEQYF.